The next 10 T cell receptor beta chains were all read from a single sample in a study of cytomegalovirus exposure and HLA in healthy donors. Researchers ran the PCR with 60 Vbeta and 13 Jbeta primers. Method: immunoSEQ multiplex PCR; TCRdb's copy keeps in-frame clones and lacks some. This sample yields some 80,000 clones, of which around 78% are seen a single time; under 4% belongs to the top ten. Specimen: PBMCs. All receptors come from a man aged 35 to 55 in good health and CMV-seronegative.

This clone was seen a few times. The chain combines TRBV4-1 with TRBJ1-1; 7 nucleotides match TRBD1. V shed 4 bases and J 10 bases; nucleotides not matched to a gene: 12. The CDR3 extends over 14 amino acids. Germline values: CDR1 MGHRA, CDR2 YSYEKL. The CDR3 DNA reads as TGCGCCAGCAGCCGCCCCGGGACAGCGAGGGGAGCTTTCTTT. Protein sequence: CASSRPGTARGAFF.

This chain connects TRBV6-6 to TRBJ1-5; 8 bases align to TRBD1. This CDR3 contains 13 residues. V was pared by 10 bases and J by 4 bases, with 6 bases of the junction left unmatched. Germline assignment: CDR1 MNHNY and CDR2 SVGAGI (reference sequence). For the CDR3, the DNA is TGTGCCATGACAGGGGATTTTAATCAGCCCCAGCATTTT. Translated: CAMTGDFNQPQHF.

This sequence joins TRBV6-5 and TRBJ1-6, with TRBD1 as a possible D gene (6 bases). Germline CDR1 reads MNHEY; CDR2 reads SVGAGI. Between the trimmed V and J ends, which lost 6 bases and 3 bases, there was a span of 12 bases. This CDR3 contains 15 residues. The CDR3 region has the DNA TGTGCCAGCAGGAAGGACAGAAGCTATAATTCACCCCTCCACTTT. Translated: CASRKDRSYNSPLHF.

This clone appeared once. CDR3 coding DNA: TGTGCCAGCAGTCCTGGGACACTATCTGGAAACACCATATATTTT. The encoded protein is CASSPGTLSGNTIYF. The rearrangement joins TRBV6-5 to TRBJ1-3; a weak D match, TRBD1 (6 bases). In germline, CDR1 is MNHEY, CDR2 SVGAGI. This CDR3 region has 15 residues. V was pared by 5 bases and J by 1 base, with 12 bases between.

This sequence joins TRBV19 and TRBJ2-7; no clear D gene. The CDR3 runs 13 residues. Trimming removed 4 bases from V and 3 bases from J, with 10 bases in between. Looked up from germline, CDR1 is LNHDA and CDR2 is SQIVND (reference sequence). CDR3 sequence reads: CASSNAQFYEQYF. As DNA, the CDR3 is TGTGCCAGTAGTAATGCACAATTCTACGAGCAGTACTTC.

This clone was observed a handful of times. The chain recombines TRBV6-5 with TRBJ1-3; 8 bases align to TRBD1. The CDR3 spans 15 residues. Germline V gene sequence: CDR1 MNHEY, CDR2 SVGAGI. The V gene end was trimmed by 6 bases and the J gene end by 0 bases; junction bases not matched to a gene: 4. CDR3 amino acids: CASSRDRHSGNTIYF. CDR3 coding DNA: TGTGCCAGCAGCCGGGACAGGCACTCTGGAAACACCATATATTTT.

The chain joins TRBV7-3 to TRBJ1-1; a possible D gene is TRBD1 (5 bases). The CDR3 runs 13 residues. The germline CDR1 and CDR2 sequences are SGHTA and FQGTGA. The ends were cut back, 5 bases at V and 3 bases at J, with 10 bases in the middle. CDR3 sequence reads: CASSVGEDTEAFF. CDR3 coding DNA: TGTGCCAGCAGCGTAGGGGAGGACACTGAAGCTTTCTTT. Using reference TRBV7-3 and TRBJ1-1 for the parts outside the CDR3, the full variable domain is GAGVSQTPSNKVTEKGKYVELRCDPISGHTALYWYRQSLGQGPEFLIYFQGTGAADDSGLPNDRFFAVRPEGSVSTLKIQRTERGDSAVYLCASSVGEDTEAFFGQGTRLTVV.

The chain links TRBV10-3 to TRBJ2-3; D is uncertain. There are 13 residues in the CDR3. V lost 6 bases to trimming and J lost 1 base, with 8 bases between them. Per germline, CDR1 ENHRY and CDR2 SYGVKD. The CDR3 nucleotides are TGTGCCATCAGCCGCGAAGGCACAGATACGCAGTATTTT. Translation: CAISREGTDTQYF.

The chain has TRBV6-6 and TRBJ1-2, with D perhaps TRBD1 (5 bases). The CDR3 length is 14 residues. V was trimmed by 8 bases and J by 1 base, leaving 14 bases between them. In germline, CDR1 is MNHNY, CDR2 SVGAGI (reference sequence). This CDR3 reads CASLGGDRNYGYTF. CDR3 nucleotides: TGTGCCAGCCTCGGGGGGGATCGTAACTATGGCTACACCTTC.

CDR3 coding DNA: TGCGCCAGCACCCCGCGCGGGGGGGACACCTACGAGCAGTACTTC. Translation gives CASTPRGGDTYEQYF. The V and J genes are TRBV4-1 and TRBJ2-7, with 9 bases aligning to TRBD2. The CDR3 sequence is 15 residues long. Trimming took 7 bases from V and 2 from J; bases not matched to a gene: 9. The germline V gene encodes CDR1 MGHRA and CDR2 YSYEKL.